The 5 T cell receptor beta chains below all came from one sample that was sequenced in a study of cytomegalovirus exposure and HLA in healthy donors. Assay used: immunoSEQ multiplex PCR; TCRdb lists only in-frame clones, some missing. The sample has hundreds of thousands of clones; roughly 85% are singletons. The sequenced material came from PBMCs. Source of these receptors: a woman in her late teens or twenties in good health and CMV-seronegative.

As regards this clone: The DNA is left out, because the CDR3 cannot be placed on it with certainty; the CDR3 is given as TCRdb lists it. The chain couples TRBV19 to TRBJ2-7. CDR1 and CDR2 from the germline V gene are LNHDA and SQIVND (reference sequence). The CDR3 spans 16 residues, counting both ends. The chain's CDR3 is CASSTSGFPGGYEQYF.

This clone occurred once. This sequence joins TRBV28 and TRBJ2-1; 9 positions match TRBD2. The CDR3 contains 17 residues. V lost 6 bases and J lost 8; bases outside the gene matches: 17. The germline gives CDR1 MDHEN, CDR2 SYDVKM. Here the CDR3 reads CASRQIGNSGSYYEQFF. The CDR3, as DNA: TGTGCCAGCAGACAGATCGGAAATAGCGGGAGTTATTATGAGCAGTTCTTC.

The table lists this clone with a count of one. CDR3 sequence: CASSLGTGGGYTF. CDR3 nucleotides: TGTGCCAGCAGCCTCGGGACAGGTGGTGGCTACACCTTC. The chain has TRBV7-9 and TRBJ1-2; 8 nucleotides line up with TRBD1. Per germline, CDR1 SEHNR and CDR2 FQNEAQ (reference sequence). V lost 5 bases to trimming and J lost 7 bases; unmatched junction nucleotides: 6. The CDR3 runs 13 residues.

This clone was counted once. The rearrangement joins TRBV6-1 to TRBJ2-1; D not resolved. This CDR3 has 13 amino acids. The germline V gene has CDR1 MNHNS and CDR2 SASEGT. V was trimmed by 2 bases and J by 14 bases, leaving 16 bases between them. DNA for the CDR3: TGTGCCAGCAGTGAATCTTCCTTTCGAGAGAAGTTCTTC. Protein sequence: CASSESSFREKFF.

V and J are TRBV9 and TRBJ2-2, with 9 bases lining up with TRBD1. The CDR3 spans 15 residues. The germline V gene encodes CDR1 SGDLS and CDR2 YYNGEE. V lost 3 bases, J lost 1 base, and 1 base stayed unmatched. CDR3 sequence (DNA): TGTGCCAGCAGCGCGGGACAGGGGAACACCGGGGAGCTGTTTTTT. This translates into CASSAGQGNTGELFF.